The 7 T cell receptor beta chains below were found in one sample sequenced in a study of T cells in Graves' hyperthyroidism and ophthalmopathy. Amplification of TCR beta CDR3 regions was performed using RNA transcripts as template. RT-PCR in the first round (using the HTBI primer set) targeted the TCR CDR3. TCRdb processed the multiplex PCR reads anew with MiXCR; each CDR3 protein has one entry. The repertoire holds around 280,000 distinct CDR3 sequences, with more than 10% as singletons. The sequenced material came from blood. The receptors originated from a woman aged 25 to 39 with Graves' hyperthyroidism that later progressed to Graves' ophthalmopathy.

J is TRBJ2-1 and V is TRBV5-4, with 7 bases fitting TRBD2. The CDR3 is made up of 13 amino acids. J lost 6 bases, V lost 3 bases, and 3 bases had no gene match. CDR1 is SGHNT and CDR2 is YYREEE in the germline V gene (reference sequence). The chain's CDR3 is CASSWEGGNEQFF. The CDR3 DNA sequence: TGTGCCAGCAGCTGGGAGGGAGGCAATGAGCAGTTCTTC.

This clonotype was counted only a few times. V and J are TRBV3-1 and TRBJ2-7; 13 bases match TRBD2. Trimming at V came to 1 base and at J to 0 bases, leaving 12 bases not matched to a gene. This CDR3 spans 20 amino acids. Germline V gives CDR1 LGHDT, CDR2 YNNKEL (reference sequence). CDR3 nucleotide sequence: TGTGCCAGCAGCCAAGTTTCCGGACTAGCGGGAGATTCCGCCTCCTACGAGCAGTACTTC. Translating it yields CASSQVSGLAGDSASYEQYF.

This clonotype was seen at least ten times. The chain carries TRBV18 and TRBJ1-1, with no clear D. With 2 bases removed from V and 0 bases from J, the gap between germline ends came to 4 bases. The germline CDR1 and CDR2 sequences are KGHSH and LQKENI. The CDR3 runs 13 residues. The chain's CDR3 is CASSPAMNTEAFF. The CDR3 nucleotides are TGTGCCAGCTCACCAGCGATGAACACTGAAGCTTTCTTT.

Many counts were recorded for this clonotype. The gene calls are TRBV2 and TRBJ2-7; the match to TRBD2 covers 11 bases. J gave up 2 bases and V 7 bases, and 7 bases lay outside the gene matches. Germline CDR1 is SNHLY and CDR2 is FYNNEI. There are 15 residues in the CDR3. The CDR3 nucleotides read TGTGCCAGCAAGGCTAGCGGGAGGCCGCCCTACGAGCAGTACTTC. This codes for CASKASGRPPYEQYF.

This clonotype has at least ten counts. This chain joins TRBV28 and TRBJ2-2; D is perhaps TRBD1 (7 bases). With 3 bases removed from V and 7 bases from J, the gap between germline ends came to 21 bases. The CDR3 runs 17 residues. Germline loops: CDR1 MDHEN, CDR2 SYDVKM. The CDR3 region has the DNA TGTGCCAGCAGTTTTGCCAGGGGGGCCCCAGGCGGCGGGGAGCTGTTTTTT. Translation gives CASSFARGAPGGGELFF.

The V gene is TRBV30, the J gene TRBJ1-1, with 9 bases aligning to TRBD1. V gave up 8 bases and J gave up 6 bases; unmatched junction bases: 4. Germline V gives CDR1 GTSNPN, CDR2 SVGIG (reference sequence). The CDR3 loop spans 11 amino acids. CDR3 nucleotides: TGTGCCCGGGACAGGGTACCTGAAGCTTTCTTT. This encodes CARDRVPEAFF.

In this sample, this clonotype turned up many times. The V call is TRBV30, the J call TRBJ2-5, with 9 bases aligning to TRBD2. The junction had 3 bases not matched to a gene; V was cut back by 3 bases and J by 4 bases. Per germline, CDR1 GTSNPN and CDR2 SVGIG (reference sequence). The CDR3 spans 13 residues. CDR3 loop: CAWSKAGGETQYF. CDR3 nucleotide sequence: TGTGCCTGGAGCAAAGCGGGAGGAGAGACCCAGTACTTC.